This TCR beta chain was captured by sequencing in a study of T cell responses to AZD1222 COVID-19 vaccine. As regards this clone: Antigen: not known.

Germline V gives CDR1 MDHEN, CDR2 SYDVKM. V was trimmed by 7 bases and J by 0 bases, leaving 16 bases between them. This CDR3 has 16 amino acids. Data came from immunoSEQ multiplex PCR; TCRdb stores just in-frame clones and leaves some out. The top ten clones hold under 7% of a sample with about 150,000 clones, around 85% of them seen once. Notes on the study in general: Possibly, clonal diversity was underestimated; donors were largely white British and included more females. Only a handful of people who got AZD1222 tested seropositive at baseline. Unmutated variant regions reportedly attract nearly half of all spike-specific TCRs.

Sequences were derived from peripheral blood, sampled on day 0 of MenACWY control vaccination. The source of this sequence is an adult in good health. The chain couples TRBV28 to TRBJ1-5; D might be TRBD1 (6 bases). CDR3 sequence: CASIGGGLYSNQPQHF. The CDR3 DNA is TGTGCCAGCATTGGGGGGGGCTTATATAGCAATCAGCCCCAGCATTTT.